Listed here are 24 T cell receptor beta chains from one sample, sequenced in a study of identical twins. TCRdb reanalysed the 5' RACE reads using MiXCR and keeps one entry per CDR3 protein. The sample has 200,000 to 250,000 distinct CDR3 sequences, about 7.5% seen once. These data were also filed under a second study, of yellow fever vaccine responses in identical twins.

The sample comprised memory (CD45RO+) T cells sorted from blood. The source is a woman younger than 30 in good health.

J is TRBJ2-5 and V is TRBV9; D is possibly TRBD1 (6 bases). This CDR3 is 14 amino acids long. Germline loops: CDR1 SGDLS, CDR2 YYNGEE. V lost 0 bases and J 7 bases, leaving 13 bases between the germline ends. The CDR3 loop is CASSVVQGSGTQYF. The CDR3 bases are TGTGCCAGCAGCGTAGTTCAGGGGAGTGGGACCCAGTACTTC.

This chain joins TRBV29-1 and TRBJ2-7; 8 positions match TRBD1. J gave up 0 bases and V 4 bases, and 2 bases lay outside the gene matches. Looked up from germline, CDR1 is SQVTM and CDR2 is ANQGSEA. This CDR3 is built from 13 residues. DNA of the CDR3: TGCAGCGTTGGGACAGGGAGCTCCTACGAGCAGTACTTC. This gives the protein CSVGTGSSYEQYF.

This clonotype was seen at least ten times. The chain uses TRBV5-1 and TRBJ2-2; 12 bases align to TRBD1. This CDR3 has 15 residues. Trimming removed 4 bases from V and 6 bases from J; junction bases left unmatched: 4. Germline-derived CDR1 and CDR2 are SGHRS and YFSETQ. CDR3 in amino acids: CASSIGTGGSGELFF. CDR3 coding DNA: TGCGCCAGCAGCATCGGGACAGGGGGCTCCGGGGAGCTGTTTTTT.

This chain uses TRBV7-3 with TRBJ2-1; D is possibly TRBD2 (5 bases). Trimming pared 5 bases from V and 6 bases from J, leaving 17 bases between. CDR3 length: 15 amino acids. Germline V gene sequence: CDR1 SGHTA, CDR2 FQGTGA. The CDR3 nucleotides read TGTGCCAGCAGCACTGGCAGCGGACGGGGCAATGAGCAGTTCTTC. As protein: CASSTGSGRGNEQFF. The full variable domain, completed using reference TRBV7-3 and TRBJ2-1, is GAGVSQTPSNKVTEKGKYVELRCDPISGHTALYWYRQSLGQGPEFLIYFQGTGAADDSGLPNDRFFAVRPEGSVSTLKIQRTERGDSAVYLCASSTGSGRGNEQFFGPGTRLTVL.

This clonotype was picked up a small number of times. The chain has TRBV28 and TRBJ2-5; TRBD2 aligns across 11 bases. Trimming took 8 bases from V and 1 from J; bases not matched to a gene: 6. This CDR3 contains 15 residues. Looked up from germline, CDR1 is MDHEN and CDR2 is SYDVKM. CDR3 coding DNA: TGTGCCAGCGGGGATCTAGCGGGGGGCCAAGAGACCCAGTACTTC. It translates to CASGDLAGGQETQYF.

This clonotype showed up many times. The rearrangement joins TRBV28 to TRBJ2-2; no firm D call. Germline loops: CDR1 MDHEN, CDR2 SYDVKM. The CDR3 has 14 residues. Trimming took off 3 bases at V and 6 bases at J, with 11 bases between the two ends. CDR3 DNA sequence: TGTGCCAGCAGTTTCAGTCTGCCAGCCGGGGAGCTGTTTTTT. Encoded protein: CASSFSLPAGELFF.

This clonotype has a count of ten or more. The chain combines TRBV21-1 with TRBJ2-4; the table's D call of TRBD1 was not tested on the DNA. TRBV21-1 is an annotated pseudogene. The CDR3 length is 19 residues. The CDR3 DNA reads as TGTGCCAGGCCCTGGTCCGGCCACCGGGACAGAGGAGCCAAAAACATTCAGTACTTC. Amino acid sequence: CARPWSGHRDRGAKNIQYF.

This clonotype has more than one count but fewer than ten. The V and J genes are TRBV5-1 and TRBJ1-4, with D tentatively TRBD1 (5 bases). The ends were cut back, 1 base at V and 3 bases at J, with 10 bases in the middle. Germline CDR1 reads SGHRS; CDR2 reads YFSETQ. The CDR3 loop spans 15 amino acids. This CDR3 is CASSLSVGANEKLFF. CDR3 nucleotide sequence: TGCGCCAGCAGCTTGTCGGTGGGGGCTAATGAAAAACTGTTTTTT.

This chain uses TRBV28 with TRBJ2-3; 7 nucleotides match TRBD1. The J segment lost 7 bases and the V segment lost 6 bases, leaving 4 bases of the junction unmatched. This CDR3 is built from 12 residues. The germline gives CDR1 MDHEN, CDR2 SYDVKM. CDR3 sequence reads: CASSRGQNTQYF. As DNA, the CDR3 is TGTGCCAGCAGCCGGGGACAGAATACGCAGTATTTT.

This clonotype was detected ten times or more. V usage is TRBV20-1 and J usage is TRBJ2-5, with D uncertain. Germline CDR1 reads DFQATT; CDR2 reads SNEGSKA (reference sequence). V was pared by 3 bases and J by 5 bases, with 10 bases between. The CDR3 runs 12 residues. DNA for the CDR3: TGCAGTGCTAGGTACCTCGGGGAGACCCAGTACTTC. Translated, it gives CSARYLGETQYF.

CDR3 coding DNA: TGTGCCAGCAGCTTGAAAGTCGGAGGGCGGGAGACCCAGTACTTC. The encoded protein is CASSLKVGGRETQYF. This chain connects TRBV5-5 to TRBJ2-5, with D possibly matching TRBD2 (6 bases). The CDR3 is 15 amino acids. The germline V gene encodes CDR1 SGHKS and CDR2 YYEKEE (reference sequence). V shed 1 base and J shed 5 bases, with 15 bases lying between them.

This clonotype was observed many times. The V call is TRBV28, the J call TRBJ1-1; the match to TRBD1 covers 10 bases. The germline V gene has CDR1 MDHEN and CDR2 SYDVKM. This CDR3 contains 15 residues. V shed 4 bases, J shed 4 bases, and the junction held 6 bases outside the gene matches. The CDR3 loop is CASSSTWTGGTEAFF. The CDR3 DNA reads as TGTGCCAGCAGTTCAACCTGGACAGGGGGCACTGAAGCTTTCTTT. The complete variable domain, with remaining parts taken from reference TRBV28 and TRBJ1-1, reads DVKVTQSSRYLVKRTGEKVFLECVQDMDHENMFWYRQDPGLGLRLIYFSYDVKMKEKGDIPEGYSVSREKKERFSLILESASTNQTSMYLCASSSTWTGGTEAFFGQGTRLTVV.

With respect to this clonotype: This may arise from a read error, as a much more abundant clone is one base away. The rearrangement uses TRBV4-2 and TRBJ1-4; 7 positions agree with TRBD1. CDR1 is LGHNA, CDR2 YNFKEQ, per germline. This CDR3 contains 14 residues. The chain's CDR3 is CASSPPRQGEKLLF. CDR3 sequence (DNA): TGTGCCAGCAGCCCGCCTCGACAGGGCGAAAAACTGCTTTTT.

The CDR3 loop is CAGTLLTADTQYF. The CDR3 DNA reads as TGTGCCGGCACCCTCCTTACCGCAGATACGCAGTATTTT. The genes are TRBV7-9 and TRBJ2-3; D is unclear. In germline, CDR1 is SEHNR, CDR2 FQNEAQ (reference sequence). This CDR3 has 13 amino acids. Trimming stripped 11 bases from V and 4 bases from J, with 16 bases between.

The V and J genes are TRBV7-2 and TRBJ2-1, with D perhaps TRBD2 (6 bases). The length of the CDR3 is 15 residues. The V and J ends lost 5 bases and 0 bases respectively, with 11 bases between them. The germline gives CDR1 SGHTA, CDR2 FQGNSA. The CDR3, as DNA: TGTGCCAGCAGCCTCGGGACTCTCTCCTACAATGAGCAGTTCTTC. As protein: CASSLGTLSYNEQFF.

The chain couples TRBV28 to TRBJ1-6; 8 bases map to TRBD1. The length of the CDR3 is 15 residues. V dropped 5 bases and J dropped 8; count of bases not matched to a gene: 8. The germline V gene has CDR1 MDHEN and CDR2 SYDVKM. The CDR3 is CASSDRTGPYSPLHF. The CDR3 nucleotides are TGTGCCAGCAGTGACAGGACAGGGCCATATTCACCCCTCCACTTT.

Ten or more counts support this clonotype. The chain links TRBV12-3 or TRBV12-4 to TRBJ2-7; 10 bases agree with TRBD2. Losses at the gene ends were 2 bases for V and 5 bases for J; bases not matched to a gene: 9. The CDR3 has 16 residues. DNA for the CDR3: TGTGCCAGCAGTTTATCGGCTAGCGGGAGTTCCAACGAGCAGTACTTC. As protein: CASSLSASGSSNEQYF.

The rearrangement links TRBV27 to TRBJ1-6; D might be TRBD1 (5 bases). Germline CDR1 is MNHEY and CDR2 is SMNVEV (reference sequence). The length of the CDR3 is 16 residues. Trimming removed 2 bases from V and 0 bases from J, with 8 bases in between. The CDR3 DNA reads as TGTGCCAGCAGTTTACAGGGTCCCTCCTATAATTCACCCCTCCACTTT. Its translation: CASSLQGPSYNSPLHF.

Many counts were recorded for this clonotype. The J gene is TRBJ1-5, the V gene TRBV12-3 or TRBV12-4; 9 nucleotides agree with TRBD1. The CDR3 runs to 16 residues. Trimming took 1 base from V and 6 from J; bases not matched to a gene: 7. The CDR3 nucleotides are TGTGCCAGCAGTTTAGTCGTGGGACAGGGAGGTCAGCCCCAGCATTTT. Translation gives CASSLVVGQGGQPQHF.

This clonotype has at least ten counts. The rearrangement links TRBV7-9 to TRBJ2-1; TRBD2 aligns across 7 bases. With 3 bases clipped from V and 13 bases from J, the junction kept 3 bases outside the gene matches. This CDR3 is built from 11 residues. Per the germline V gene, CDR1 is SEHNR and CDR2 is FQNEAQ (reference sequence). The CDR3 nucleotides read TGTGCCAGCAGCTTCGAGCGGGATCAGTTCTTC. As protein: CASSFERDQFF.

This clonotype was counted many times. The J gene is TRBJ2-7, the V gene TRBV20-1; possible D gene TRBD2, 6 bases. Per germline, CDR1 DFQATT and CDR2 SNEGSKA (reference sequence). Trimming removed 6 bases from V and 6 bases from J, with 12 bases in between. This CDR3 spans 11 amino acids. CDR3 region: CSAAIGGEQYF. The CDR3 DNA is TGCAGTGCCGCGATCGGGGGCGAGCAGTACTTC.

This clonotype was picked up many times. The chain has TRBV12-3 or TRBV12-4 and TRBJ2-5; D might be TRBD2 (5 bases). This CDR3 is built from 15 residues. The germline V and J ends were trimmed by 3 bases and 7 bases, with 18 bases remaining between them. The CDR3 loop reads CASSFGGGGKGTQYF. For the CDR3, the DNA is TGTGCCAGCAGTTTCGGCGGAGGCGGAAAGGGGACCCAGTACTTC.

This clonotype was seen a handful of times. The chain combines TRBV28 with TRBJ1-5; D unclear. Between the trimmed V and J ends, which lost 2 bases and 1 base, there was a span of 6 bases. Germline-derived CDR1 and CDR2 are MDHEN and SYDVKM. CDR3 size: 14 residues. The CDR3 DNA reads TGTGCCAGCAGTTTAGGGAAAAGCAATCAGCCCCAGCATTTT. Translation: CASSLGKSNQPQHF.

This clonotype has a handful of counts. The CDR3 nucleotides read TGTGCCAGCAGCTTACTCATAGCGGGAGGGTACGCCAATGAGCAGTTCTTC. Translating gives CASSLLIAGGYANEQFF. The chain combines TRBV5-5 with TRBJ2-1, with 11 positions matching TRBD2. Germline V gene sequence: CDR1 SGHKS, CDR2 YYEKEE (reference sequence). The CDR3 covers 17 residues. J lost 6 bases, V lost 2 bases, and 10 bases had no gene match. Looking up the rest from reference TRBV5-5 and TRBJ2-1 gives the full variable domain: DAGVTQSPTHLIKTRGQQVTLRCSPISGHKSVSWYQQVLGQGPQFIFQYYEKEERGRGNFPDRFSARQFPNYSSELNVNALLLGDSALYLCASSLLIAGGYANEQFFGPGTRLTVL.